This TCR beta chain was observed in a study of shared clonotypes between healthy human individuals. Study at large: With ages of 18 to 49, the donors were a couple of women and three men. CD4 naive cells filled three plates per donor, CD4 memory three, CD8 naive two and CD8 memory one. General observations from the study: Shared across a few donors were around 5% of the naive CD4 clonotypes.

Germline values: CDR1 MNHNS, CDR2 SASEGT. CDR3 length: 12 residues. Trimming took 3 bases from V and 7 from J, leaving 7 bases between them. CD45RO-negative CD8 cells positively selected for CCR7 made up the naive population, which excluded terminally differentiated effector memory CD45RA+ cells. This clone has just a few counts. Its target is unknown. In the same sample, other DNA sequences code for this CDR3. The method was immunoSEQ multiplex PCR; TCRdb's version includes in-frame clones alone and lacks a portion of them. This sample carries some 2.1 million clones, roughly 95% of them seen once, and the ten largest clones take roughly 1%.

The receptor's source is a man aged 18 to 30 in good health. The chain links TRBV6-1 to TRBJ2-1, with a tentative D call TRBD2 (5 bases). Source material: naive CD8+ T cells sorted from blood. DNA for the CDR3: TGTGCCAGCAGTGATCCGGGGAATGAGCAGTTCTTC. It translates to CASSDPGNEQFF.